A single sample is the source of the 7 T cell receptor beta chains below, sequenced in a study of a mutant IDH1 vaccine in newly diagnosed glioma. This table comes from immunoSEQ multiplex PCR, and its TCRdb copy is limited to in-frame clones, with some not included. The sample holds roughly 110,000 clones, under 90% seen once. Specified time point: week 11, during vaccination. Each dose delivered 300 ug of mutant IDH1 20-mer peptide subcutaneously with imiquimod. These receptors' antigens are unknown. The input for sequencing was PBMCs, taken from a glioma patient whose treatment included an IDH1 peptide vaccine. Source of these receptors: a woman in her 50s with glioma.

The chain links TRBV9 to TRBJ2-5; TRBD2 is a possible D gene (6 bases). The V and J ends lost 2 bases and 4 bases respectively, with 15 bases between them. The length of the CDR3 is 15 residues. CDR1 is SGDLS, CDR2 YYNGEE, per germline. CDR3 DNA sequence: TGTGCCAGCAGCGTTGGAGTGGGGGGAGGAGAGACCCAGTACTTC. Translation: CASSVGVGGGETQYF.

This chain links TRBV9 with TRBJ2-7; D may be TRBD2 (5 bases). This CDR3 is built from 15 residues. The V end lost 0 bases, the J end lost 2 bases, and 12 bases lay between the germline ends. Germline CDR1 reads SGDLS; CDR2 reads YYNGEE. The CDR3 nucleotides are TGTGCCAGCAGCGTAGCAGGAGGCGACGCCTACGAGCAGTACTTC. Its protein product is CASSVAGGDAYEQYF.

The rearrangement joins TRBV2 to TRBJ2-7; 11 bases agree with TRBD2. This CDR3 contains 14 residues. V gave up 8 bases and J gave up 9 bases; unmatched junction bases: 12. The germline CDR1 and CDR2 sequences are SNHLY and FYNNEI. This chain's CDR3 is CASAAGTSGAWQYF. In DNA, the CDR3 is TGTGCCAGCGCAGCCGGGACTAGCGGAGCCTGGCAGTACTTC.

V and J are TRBV28 and TRBJ2-7; the D gene is possibly TRBD1 (5 bases). Germline CDR1 reads MDHEN; CDR2 reads SYDVKM. The V and J ends lost 2 bases and 6 bases respectively, with 14 bases between them. CDR3 length: 14 residues. CDR3 nucleotide sequence: TGTGCCAGCAGTTTAAGGTTAGGGGCACCCGAGCAGTACTTC. It encodes CASSLRLGAPEQYF.

This clone turned up a few times. The chain is built from TRBV7-6 and TRBJ2-7, with 10 bases matching TRBD1. CDR1 and CDR2 (germline): SGHVS, FNYEAQ. This CDR3 spans 14 amino acids. Unmatched junction bases numbered 0, after V lost 1 base and J lost 3 bases. This CDR3 reads CASSLGDRGYEQYF. The CDR3 DNA reads as TGTGCCAGCAGCTTAGGGGACAGGGGCTACGAGCAGTACTTC.

The chain is built from TRBV28 and TRBJ2-4; tentatively, D is TRBD1 (6 bases). CDR1 is MDHEN and CDR2 is SYDVKM in the germline V gene. V was clipped by 4 bases and J by 7 bases, with 14 bases between them. There are 14 residues in the CDR3. Written as DNA, the CDR3 is TGTGCCAGCAGTTCTACAGGGCGCGGGAACATTCAGTACTTC. It translates to CASSSTGRGNIQYF.

V usage is TRBV10-3 and J usage is TRBJ2-7, with 14 bases identical to TRBD2. After removal of 0 bases from V and 2 bases from J, the junction contained 6 bases not matched to a gene. Germline CDR1 reads ENHRY; CDR2 reads SYGVKD. The CDR3 totals 18 residues. The DNA of the CDR3 is TGTGCCATCAGTGAGTCGACGACTAGCGGGAGGGGGGCCTACGAGCAGTACTTC. Translating it yields CAISESTTSGRGAYEQYF.